The 30 T cell receptor beta chains reported below all come from one sample, sequenced in a study of blood T cell repertoires in COVID-19. Clones were sequenced by immunoSEQ multiplex PCR, and TCRdb holds only the in-frame ones, with some missing. The sample consists of a few hundred thousand clones, around 87% of them appearing once. What was sequenced was PBMCs or T cells enriched from blood (not recorded which). These receptors all come from a woman in her 50s who had recovered from COVID-19.

V is TRBV2 and J is TRBJ2-3; a weak D match, TRBD2 (5 bases). With 4 bases removed from V and 6 bases from J, the gap between germline ends came to 14 bases. The germline gives CDR1 SNHLY, CDR2 FYNNEI. This CDR3 comprises 14 residues. The CDR3 coding sequence is TGTGCCAGCAGTGTCCGCTGGACGGGGGATACGCAGTATTTT. Translation gives CASSVRWTGDTQYF.

The chain links TRBV20-1 to TRBJ1-4; no firm D call. CDR3 length: 11 amino acids. Germline CDR1 is DFQATT and CDR2 is SNEGSKA (reference sequence). The V and J ends lost 6 bases and 0 bases respectively, with 2 bases between them. The CDR3: CSAATNEKLFF. The CDR3 region has the DNA TGCAGTGCCGCAACTAATGAAAAACTGTTTTTT.

V is TRBV28 and J is TRBJ2-7; 9 bases agree with TRBD1. The germline gives CDR1 MDHEN, CDR2 SYDVKM. Losses at the gene ends were 3 bases for V and 7 bases for J; bases not matched to a gene: 4. CDR3 length: 13 amino acids. The CDR3 loop reads CASSFGTGREQYF. The CDR3 nucleotides read TGTGCCAGCAGTTTTGGGACAGGGAGGGAGCAGTACTTC. Looking up the rest from reference TRBV28 and TRBJ2-7 gives the full variable domain: DVKVTQSSRYLVKRTGEKVFLECVQDMDHENMFWYRQDPGLGLRLIYFSYDVKMKEKGDIPEGYSVSREKKERFSLILESASTNQTSMYLCASSFGTGREQYFGPGTRLTVT.

The chain links TRBV10-3 to TRBJ2-1; 8 bases agree with TRBD1. Per germline, CDR1 ENHRY and CDR2 SYGVKD. CDR3 length: 15 residues. V dropped 0 bases and J dropped 8; count of bases not matched to a gene: 6. The DNA for the CDR3 is TGTGCCATCAGTGAGTCTGACAGGGGCTTACATGAGCAGTTCTTC. It is translated as CAISESDRGLHEQFF.

The chain is built from TRBV11-2 and TRBJ2-1; D not resolved. In germline, CDR1 is SGHAT, CDR2 FQNNGV. V gave up 5 bases and J gave up 10 bases, with 9 bases separating them. This CDR3 is 11 amino acids long. The DNA for the CDR3 is TGTGCCAGCAGCGAGATTATCGAGCAGTTCTTC. It codes for CASSEIIEQFF. The complete variable domain, with remaining parts taken from reference TRBV11-2 and TRBJ2-1, reads EAGVAQSPRYKIIEKRQSVAFWCNPISGHATLYWYQQILGQGPKLLIQFQNNGVVDDSQLPKDRFSAERLKGVDSTLKIQPAKLEDSAVYLCASSEIIEQFFGPGTRLTVL.

CDR3 sequence reads: CASSLGVTGNMLDTEAFF. CDR3 coding DNA: TGCGCCAGCAGCTTGGGGGTGACAGGAAATATGTTGGACACTGAAGCTTTCTTT. The rearrangement joins TRBV5-1 to TRBJ1-1; TRBD1 might be the D (6 bases). Looked up from germline, CDR1 is SGHRS and CDR2 is YFSETQ. The CDR3 loop spans 18 amino acids. Trimming left V 0 bases short and J 3 bases short, with 21 bases between.

In this sample, this clone turned up a few times. V gene TRBV4-1 combines with J gene TRBJ2-6; D is perhaps TRBD2 (6 bases). This CDR3 spans 18 amino acids. Deletions cut 10 bases from V and 3 bases from J, with 25 bases between. Germline CDR1 is MGHRA and CDR2 is YSYEKL. Here the CDR3 DNA reads TGCGCCACCGGCGTCGCTGGAGGGAGATTAATTGGGGCCAACGTCCTGACTTTC. Translation: CATGVAGGRLIGANVLTF.

V usage is TRBV10-2 and J usage is TRBJ1-3; the match to TRBD1 covers 9 bases. Germline CDR1 WSHSY, CDR2 SAAADI. The CDR3 runs to 14 residues. Losses at the gene ends were 5 bases for V and 4 bases for J; bases not matched to a gene: 3. DNA for the CDR3: TGCGCCAGCAGTCAACAGGGGGCCGGAAACACCATATATTTT. Its translation is CASSQQGAGNTIYF.

The CDR3 protein is CASSTGTGGNEQFF. The CDR3 region has the DNA TGCGCCAGCAGCACCGGGACAGGGGGCAATGAGCAGTTCTTC. V and J are TRBV5-1 and TRBJ2-1, with 11 bases lining up with TRBD1. CDR3 length: 14 amino acids. The V and J ends lost 4 bases and 6 bases, in that order; junction bases with no gene match: 3. Germline loops: CDR1 SGHRS, CDR2 YFSETQ.

The V and J genes are TRBV19 and TRBJ2-7; D is possibly TRBD1 (6 bases). Germline V CDR1 and CDR2: LNHDA, SQIVND (reference sequence). The CDR3 runs to 14 residues. The V and J ends lost 5 bases and 0 bases respectively, with 11 bases between them. The CDR3 protein is CASSPQGSSYEQYF. The CDR3 nucleotides read TGTGCCAGTAGTCCACAGGGAAGCTCCTACGAGCAGTACTTC.

The chain couples TRBV27 to TRBJ1-1, with no clear D. V shed 3 bases and J shed 4 bases, with 9 bases lying between them. The CDR3 is made up of 13 amino acids. The germline V gene encodes CDR1 MNHEY and CDR2 SMNVEV (reference sequence). The CDR3 sequence: CASSFVGSTEAFF. The CDR3 DNA reads as TGTGCCAGCAGTTTTGTCGGGTCCACTGAAGCTTTCTTT.

The chain's CDR3 is CAIKGGGGQETQYF. The CDR3 region has the DNA TGTGCCATCAAAGGGGGGGGAGGCCAAGAGACCCAGTACTTC. The V and J genes are TRBV10-3 and TRBJ2-5; D possibly corresponds to TRBD2 (7 bases). Germline V gene lookup returns CDR1 ENHRY and CDR2 SYGVKD. This CDR3 region has 14 residues. V lost 7 bases and J 1 base, leaving 13 bases between the germline ends.

The J gene is TRBJ1-2, the V gene TRBV12-3 or TRBV12-4; 7 bases line up with TRBD1. The V and J ends lost 6 bases and 7 bases, in that order; junction bases with no gene match: 8. This CDR3 contains 13 residues. CDR3: CASRTTGRSGYTF. In DNA, the CDR3 is TGTGCCAGCAGAACGACAGGGAGGAGTGGCTACACCTTC.

As for this clone: At one boundary the junction diverges from the germline segment, which might be a read error. This sequence joins TRBV7-7 and TRBJ2-2; tentatively, D is TRBD1 (5 bases). The CDR3 is 15 residues long. Germline CDR1 is SSHAT and CDR2 is FNYEAQ (reference sequence). CDR3 sequence (DNA): TGTGCTAGCAGCTTAGTTGACAGTAACACCGGGGAGCTGTTTTTT. It translates to CASSLVDSNTGELFF.

With regard to this clone: At the DNA level, this CDR3 is encoded by other sequences in the same sample as well. V gene TRBV3-1 (or the pseudogene TRBV3-2) combines with J gene TRBJ1-5; TRBD1 might be the D (5 bases). Germline assignment: CDR1 LGHDT and CDR2 YNNKEL (reference sequence). The CDR3 extends over 15 amino acids. Deletions cut 3 bases from V and 2 bases from J, with 11 bases between. This CDR3 reads CASSQGTGGNQPQHF. The CDR3 nucleotides are TGTGCCAGCAGCCAGGGCACAGGAGGCAATCAGCCCCAGCATTTT.

The chain combines TRBV27 with TRBJ1-1; 7 bases agree with TRBD1. Trimming took 5 bases from V and 1 from J; bases not matched to a gene: 4. The CDR3 covers 14 residues. The germline gives CDR1 MNHEY, CDR2 SMNVEV (reference sequence). CDR3 DNA sequence: TGTGCCAGCAGTCCGTCAGGGGGGAACACTGAAGCTTTCTTT. Translating it yields CASSPSGGNTEAFF.

The J gene is TRBJ1-2, the V gene TRBV27; TRBD1 matches 8 bases. CDR3 length: 14 amino acids. Germline lookup yields CDR1 MNHEY and CDR2 SMNVEV (reference sequence). V shed 3 bases and J 7 bases; nucleotides not matched to a gene: 7. CDR3: CASSFFDRGGGYTF. In DNA form, the CDR3 reads TGTGCCAGCAGTTTCTTCGACAGGGGAGGTGGCTACACCTTC.

The chain uses TRBV30 and TRBJ2-2, with D possibly matching TRBD1 (5 bases). Deletions cut 0 bases from V and 4 bases from J, with 12 bases between. CDR3 size: 15 residues. Germline CDR1 GTSNPN, CDR2 SVGIG (reference sequence). The CDR3 DNA follows: TGTGCCTGGAGTGTAGGGGCTACGAGCACCGGGGAGCTGTTTTTT. This codes for CAWSVGATSTGELFF.

The chain couples TRBV19 to TRBJ2-4; TRBD2 aligns across 16 bases. The CDR3 is 19 residues long. The trim removed 4 bases at V and 1 base at J, leaving 7 bases unmatched. Germline lookup yields CDR1 LNHDA and CDR2 SQIVND (reference sequence). The CDR3 coding sequence is TGTGCCAGTAGTACCTTCGGGACTAGCGGGGGGGCGGCCAAAAACATTCAGTACTTC. It translates to CASSTFGTSGGAAKNIQYF.

The chain links TRBV28 to TRBJ1-5; 8 nucleotides line up with TRBD1. V lost 6 bases, J lost 7 bases, and 5 bases stayed unmatched. This CDR3 comprises 13 residues. CDR1 is MDHEN, CDR2 SYDVKM, per germline. The chain's CDR3 is CASSRQGWQPQHF. The CDR3 DNA sequence: TGTGCCAGCAGCCGACAGGGGTGGCAGCCCCAGCATTTT.

This clone was picked up a small number of times. V and J are TRBV19 and TRBJ1-3; TRBD1 aligns across 7 bases. The CDR3 has 16 amino acids. Trimming at V came to 5 bases and at J to 4 bases, leaving 11 bases not matched to a gene. Germline-derived CDR1 and CDR2 are LNHDA and SQIVND (reference sequence). The CDR3 is CASSSDRPATGNTIYF. The CDR3 nucleotides are TGTGCCAGTAGTTCGGACAGGCCGGCCACAGGAAACACCATATATTTT. Filled out from reference TRBV19 and TRBJ1-3, the complete variable domain reads DGGITQSPKYLFRKEGQNVTLSCEQNLNHDAMYWYRQDPGQGLRLIYYSQIVNDFQKGDIAEGYSVSREKKESFPLTVTSAQKNPTAFYLCASSSDRPATGNTIYFGEGSWLTVV.

This sequence joins TRBV3-1 (or the pseudogene TRBV3-2) and TRBJ1-4; no firm D call. From germline, CDR1 is LGHDT and CDR2 YNNKEL (reference sequence). The CDR3 consists of 14 residues. Trimming removed 3 bases at V and 0 bases at J, with 5 bases between. The CDR3: CASSQRSTNEKLFF. In DNA form, the CDR3 reads TGTGCCAGCAGCCAGCGGTCAACTAATGAAAAACTGTTTTTT.

This chain uses TRBV28 with TRBJ2-3; D might be TRBD1 (5 bases). The CDR3 length is 15 residues. Trimming stripped 6 bases from V and 4 bases from J, with 17 bases between. Germline V gene sequence: CDR1 MDHEN, CDR2 SYDVKM. CDR3 protein: CASRSGRESADTQYF. The CDR3 nucleotides are TGTGCCAGCAGGTCAGGCAGGGAATCAGCAGATACGCAGTATTTT.

This clone was picked up one time. The chain links TRBV3-1 (or the pseudogene TRBV3-2) to TRBJ2-3; D remains unclear. This CDR3 is 11 amino acids long. The germline V gene has CDR1 LGHDT and CDR2 YNNKEL (reference sequence). Between the trimmed V and J ends, which lost 5 bases and 5 bases, there was a span of 5 bases. CDR3 DNA sequence: TGTGCCAGCAGCGAACTAGATACGCAGTATTTT. Its translation is CASSELDTQYF.

V gene TRBV6-4 combines with J gene TRBJ1-2; D might be TRBD1 (5 bases). The germline V gene has CDR1 MRHNA and CDR2 SNTAGT. V dropped 9 bases and J dropped 0 bases, with 17 bases sitting between them. This CDR3 has 15 residues. CDR3 DNA sequence: TGTGCCAGGAGGGACTCACACTACCCTAACTATGGCTACACCTTC. Amino acid sequence: CARRDSHYPNYGYTF.

V is TRBV2 and J is TRBJ1-2; 7 bases are a match to TRBD1. Germline assignment: CDR1 SNHLY and CDR2 FYNNEI. With 3 bases clipped from V and 1 base from J, the junction kept 8 bases outside the gene matches. The CDR3 totals 16 residues. The chain's CDR3 is CASSDILDRINYGYTF. The CDR3 nucleotides are TGTGCCAGCAGTGACATATTGGACAGGATTAACTATGGCTACACCTTC.

The chain uses TRBV4-2 and TRBJ1-2; D might be TRBD1 (5 bases). Between the trimmed V and J ends, which lost 0 bases and 4 bases, there was a span of 15 bases. Germline V gene sequence: CDR1 LGHNA, CDR2 YNFKEQ. CDR3 length equals 16 residues. CDR3 residues: CASSQDYPGGFYGYTF. The CDR3 DNA is TGTGCCAGCAGCCAAGACTACCCGGGGGGTTTCTATGGCTACACCTTC.

The J gene is TRBJ1-1, the V gene TRBV7-8, with 7 bases aligning to TRBD1. The CDR3 runs to 17 residues. With V trimmed by 2 bases and J by 1 base, 10 bases remained unmatched. CDR1 and CDR2 from the germline V gene are SGHVS and FQNEAQ. DNA for the CDR3: TGTGCCAGCAGCTTAATAACAGGGGATAAGGGGAACACTGAAGCTTTCTTT. This encodes CASSLITGDKGNTEAFF.

J is TRBJ1-1 and V is TRBV28, with no clear D. With 0 bases removed from V and 12 bases from J, the gap between germline ends came to 14 bases. The V gene's germline CDR1 is MDHEN and CDR2 SYDVKM. The CDR3 runs 13 residues. The DNA for the CDR3 is TGTGCCAGCAGTTTATGGAGGGCGGGCGCTACTTTCTTT. Its protein is CASSLWRAGATFF.

This clone was observed a few times. This chain's CDR3 is CASSGRDMNTEAFF. In nucleotides, the CDR3 is TGCGCCAGCAGCGGCAGAGACATGAACACTGAAGCTTTCTTT. The V call is TRBV5-1, the J call TRBJ1-1; the D is unclear. The CDR3 is 14 residues long. V was trimmed by 4 bases and J by 0 bases, leaving 10 bases between them. The germline gives CDR1 SGHRS, CDR2 YFSETQ.